Listed below are T cell receptor beta chains from one sample, sequenced in a study of OX40 agonist ivuxolimab in advanced cancers. Using immunoSEQ multiplex PCR, the repertoire was profiled, and TCRdb retains in-frame clones only, with some absent. This sample has approximately 28,000 clones, with 70% to 85% found just once. The sequencing here drew on CD4+ or CD8+ T cells sorted from blood, taken in a trial of the OX40 agonist ivuxolimab. These TCRs come from an adult with an advanced solid tumor such as melanoma, head and neck, liver or kidney cancer. Both conserved end residues are part of each CDR3. The size entry is marked missing in some rows and otherwise reads once, few, many or a size class.

j_call	v_call	clone_size	cdr3_aa
TRBJ1-1	TRBV15	.	CATSTTLATDTEAFF
TRBJ1-1	TRBV9	.	CASSPTGANMNTEAFF
TRBJ2-7	TRBV9	.	CASSVGTSGYEQYF
TRBJ2-1	TRBV19	.	CASSIEEGTRRDNEQFF
TRBJ2-3	TRBV15	.	CATSRDIVGQGITDTQYF
TRBJ1-2	TRBV19	.	CASSPDRGHIDGYTF
TRBJ2-3	TRBV9	.	CASSPPGTGPDTQYF
TRBJ2-1	TRBV27	.	CASSLSNWDRPNEQFF
TRBJ2-7	TRBV4-1	.	CVSSPGPLTGHYEQYF
TRBJ1-2	TRBV4-2	.	CASSQITGFEGYTF
TRBJ2-2	TRBV11-3	many	CASSPRGHNGELFF
TRBJ2-2	TRBV25-1	.	CASSEGPGELFF
TRBJ2-7	TRBV5-6	.	CASSLGVNEQYF
TRBJ1-1	TRBV5-6	.	CASSQRQGMNTEAFF
TRBJ2-2	TRBV19	.	CASSISMNTGELFF
TRBJ2-7	TRBV27	.	CASSFGRGAYEQYF
TRBJ2-5	TRBV7-2	.	CASSHRDRVYQETQYF
TRBJ2-2	TRBV5-1	.	CASSSGTVNTGELFF
TRBJ2-5	TRBV6-5	.	CATETGGGETQYF
TRBJ2-5	TRBV5-5	.	CASSPSAGGPGETQYF
TRBJ2-7	TRBV7-9	.	CASSLEGGDYEQYF
TRBJ2-7	TRBV5-6	.	CASSLGGAGEQYF
TRBJ2-7	TRBV7-8	.	CASSLVQGATYEQYF
TRBJ2-7	TRBV7-9	.	CASSLVGTSYEQYF
TRBJ2-7	TRBV4-1	.	CASSPTGYEQYF
TRBJ1-6	TRBV4-2	once	CASSQDPQGVGNSPLHF
TRBJ2-7	TRBV7-9	once	CASSQVQGADYEQYF
TRBJ2-1	TRBV27	once	CASTPWKIAGGPGSYNEQFF
TRBJ1-1	TRBV25-1	few	CASRDRGDSSEAFF
TRBJ2-1	TRBV6-4	.	CASSDSAGDGNEQFF
TRBJ1-1	TRBV11-3	.	CASSGTGKGAEAFF
TRBJ2-7	TRBV14	few	CASSQWDGPYEQYF
TRBJ2-1	TRBV7-9	.	CASSRGGQGSHNEQFF
TRBJ2-1	TRBV4-1	.	CASSQSLAGGHNEQFF
TRBJ2-1	TRBV7-7	.	CASSPSVQVNEQFF
TRBJ2-7	TRBV7-2	few	CASSPIGESSYEQYF
TRBJ2-7	TRBV7-6	.	CASSPEHSYEQYF